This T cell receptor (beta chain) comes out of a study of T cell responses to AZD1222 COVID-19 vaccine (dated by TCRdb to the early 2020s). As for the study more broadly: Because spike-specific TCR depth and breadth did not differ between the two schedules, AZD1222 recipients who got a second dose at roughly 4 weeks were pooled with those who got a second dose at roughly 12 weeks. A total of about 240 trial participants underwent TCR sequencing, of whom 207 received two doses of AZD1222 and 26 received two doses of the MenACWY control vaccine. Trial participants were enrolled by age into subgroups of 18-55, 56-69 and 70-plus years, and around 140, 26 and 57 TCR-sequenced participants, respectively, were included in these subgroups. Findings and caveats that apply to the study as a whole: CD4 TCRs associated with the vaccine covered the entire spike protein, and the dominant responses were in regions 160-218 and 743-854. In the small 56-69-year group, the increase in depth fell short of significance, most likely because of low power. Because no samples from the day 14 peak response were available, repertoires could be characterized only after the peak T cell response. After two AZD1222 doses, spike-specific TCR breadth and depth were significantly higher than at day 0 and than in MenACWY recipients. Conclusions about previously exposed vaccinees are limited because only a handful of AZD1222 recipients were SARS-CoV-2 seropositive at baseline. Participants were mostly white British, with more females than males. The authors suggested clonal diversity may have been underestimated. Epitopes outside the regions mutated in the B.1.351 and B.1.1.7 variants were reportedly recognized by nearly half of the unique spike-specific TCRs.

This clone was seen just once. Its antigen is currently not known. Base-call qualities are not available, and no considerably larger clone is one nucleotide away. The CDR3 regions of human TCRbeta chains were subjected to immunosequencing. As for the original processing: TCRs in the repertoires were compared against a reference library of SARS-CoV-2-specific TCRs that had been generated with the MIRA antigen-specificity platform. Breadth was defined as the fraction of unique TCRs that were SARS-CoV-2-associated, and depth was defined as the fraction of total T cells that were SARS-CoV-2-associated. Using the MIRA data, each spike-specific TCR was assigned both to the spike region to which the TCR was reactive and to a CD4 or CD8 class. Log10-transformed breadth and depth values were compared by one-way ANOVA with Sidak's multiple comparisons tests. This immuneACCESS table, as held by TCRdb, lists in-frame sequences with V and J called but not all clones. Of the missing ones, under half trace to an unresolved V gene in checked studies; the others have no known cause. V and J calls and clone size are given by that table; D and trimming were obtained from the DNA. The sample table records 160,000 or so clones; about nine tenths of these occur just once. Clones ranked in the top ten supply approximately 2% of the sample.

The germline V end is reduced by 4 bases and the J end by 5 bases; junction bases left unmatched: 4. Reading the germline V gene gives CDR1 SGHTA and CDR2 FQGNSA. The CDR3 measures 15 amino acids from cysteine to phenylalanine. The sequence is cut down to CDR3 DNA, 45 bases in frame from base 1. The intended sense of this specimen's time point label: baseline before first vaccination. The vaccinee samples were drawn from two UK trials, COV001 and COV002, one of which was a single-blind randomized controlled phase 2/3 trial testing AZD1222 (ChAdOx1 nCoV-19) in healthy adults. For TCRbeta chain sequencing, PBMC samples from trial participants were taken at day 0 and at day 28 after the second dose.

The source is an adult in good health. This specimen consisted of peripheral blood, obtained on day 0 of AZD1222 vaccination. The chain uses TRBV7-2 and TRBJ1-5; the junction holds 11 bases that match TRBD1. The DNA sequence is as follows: TGTGCCAGCAGCTGGACAGGGGGCGCGGATCAGCCCCAGCATTTT. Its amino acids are CASSWTGGADQPQHF.